One sample yielded the 15 T cell receptor beta chains listed below, sequenced in a study of T-cell reconstitution after alpha-beta-depleted transplantation in children. The TCRbeta library incorporated unique molecular identifiers. TCRdb fed the PCR reads into MiXCR, producing one record per CDR3 protein. The sample records some 300,000 distinct CDR3 sequences, about 9.4% being singletons. The sequenced sample was PBMCs, obtained before TCRalphabeta/CD19-depleted stem cell transplant. The receptors originated from a boy under two years old with acute myeloid leukemia, due to receive a stem cell transplant.

For this clonotype: This may stem from a read error, because a much larger clone lies one nucleotide away. V is TRBV6-1 and J is TRBJ2-7; D call uncertain. Germline CDR1 MNHNS, CDR2 SASEGT. V lost 6 bases and J lost 5, with 14 bases in between. The CDR3 consists of 13 residues. CDR3 sequence: CASSRTKFNEQYF. Written as DNA, the CDR3 is TGTGCCAGCAGCCGTACTAAGTTCAACGAGCAGTACTTC.

About this clonotype: One base away lies a much larger clone, so this may be a sequencing read error. The chain combines TRBV7-3 with TRBJ2-1; possibly TRBD1 or TRBD2 for D (5 bases each). The CDR3 consists of 16 residues. Looked up from germline, CDR1 is SGHTA and CDR2 is FQGTGA. The CDR3 here is CASSPGRGPPGNVQFF. In DNA form, the CDR3 reads TGTGCCAGCAGCCCTGGCCGGGGCCCTCCTGGCAATGTGCAGTTCTTC.

A few counts support this clonotype. The J gene is TRBJ2-7, the V gene TRBV19, with 8 bases matching TRBD1. CDR3 size: 15 residues. From germline, CDR1 is LNHDA and CDR2 SQIVND (reference sequence). V was clipped by 6 bases and J by 3 bases; unmatched bases: 10. The CDR3 reads CASRVQGVNFYEQYF. The CDR3 DNA sequence: TGTGCCAGTAGAGTACAGGGGGTCAACTTCTACGAGCAGTACTTC.

This clonotype was picked up many times. The gene calls are TRBV5-5 and TRBJ2-7; the D is unclear. Deletions cut 4 bases from V and 4 bases from J, with 15 bases between. This CDR3 spans 14 amino acids. Germline loops: CDR1 SGHKS, CDR2 YYEKEE (reference sequence). The CDR3 DNA follows: TGTGCCAGCAGCCCCCCGGCAAGAACTTACGAGCAGTACTTC. This codes for CASSPPARTYEQYF.

This clonotype was seen ten or more times. This chain uses TRBV29-1 with TRBJ2-2, with D perhaps matching TRBD1 (6 bases). V lost 4 bases, J lost 4 bases, and 16 bases lay in between. Germline CDR1 reads SQVTM; CDR2 reads ANQGSEA. The CDR3 length is 15 residues. CDR3 bases: TGCAGCGTTGTCGGCAGGGGAAGAAGCACCGGGGAGCTGTTTTTT. Protein: CSVVGRGRSTGELFF.

This clonotype was picked up a small number of times. This chain connects TRBV7-9 to TRBJ1-3; 9 bases are a match to TRBD1. CDR3 length: 17 residues. Germline lookup yields CDR1 SEHNR and CDR2 FQNEAQ (reference sequence). J was trimmed by 8 bases and V by 3 bases; bases with no gene match: 14. The CDR3 is CASSLAVGGQGSDTIYF. In DNA, the CDR3 is TGTGCCAGCAGCTTGGCGGTTGGGGGACAGGGATCGGACACCATATATTTT.

At least ten counts were recorded for this clonotype. The chain combines TRBV4-2 with TRBJ2-5; 9 positions agree with TRBD2. Germline V gene lookup returns CDR1 LGHNA and CDR2 YNFKEQ. With V trimmed by 0 bases and J by 4 bases, 0 bases remained unmatched. The CDR3 length is 14 residues. The chain's CDR3 is CASSQETSGETQYF. CDR3 nucleotides: TGTGCCAGCAGCCAAGAGACTAGCGGAGAGACCCAGTACTTC.

Remarks on this clonotype: A much larger clone lies one base from this, so it may be a read error. The rearrangement links TRBV14 to TRBJ2-3; D is perhaps TRBD1 or TRBD2 (5 bases each). The germline V and J ends were trimmed by 4 bases and 7 bases, with 18 bases remaining between them. Germline CDR1 reads SGHDN; CDR2 reads FVKESK. CDR3 length: 15 residues. For the CDR3, the DNA is TGTGCCAGCAGCCCCCAGCCCGGGGCGGCATATACGCAGTATTTT. The encoded protein is CASSPQPGAAYTQYF.

This clonotype was observed at least ten times. The V call is TRBV12-3 or TRBV12-4, the J call TRBJ2-1; 10 bases fit TRBD1. The CDR3 covers 14 residues. J lost 10 bases, V lost 8 bases, and 11 bases had no gene match. Here the CDR3 reads CASLKGQGRNEQFF. The DNA of the CDR3 is TGTGCCAGCCTAAAGGGACAGGGGCGAAACGAGCAGTTCTTC.

This clonotype was seen at least ten times. The germline gene is not matched at one end of the junction; a read error may be the cause. The V and J genes are TRBV6-1 and TRBJ2-1; D unclear. The CDR3 runs 13 residues. The germline CDR1 and CDR2 sequences are MNHNS and SASEGT. CDR3 bases: TGTGCCAGCAGGGAAGTATTCGGGAATGAGCAGTTCTTC. Translation: CASREVFGNEQFF.

A word on this clonotype: A much larger clone differs from this one at a single base, so this may be a read error. The gene calls are TRBV9 and TRBJ2-7; 7 bases match TRBD1. CDR3 length: 14 amino acids. Trimming at V came to 3 bases and at J to 2 bases, leaving 5 bases not matched to a gene. Germline assignment: CDR1 SGDLS and CDR2 YYNGEE. CDR3 sequence: CASSDGQVTYEQYF. Here the CDR3 DNA reads TGTGCCAGCAGCGATGGACAGGTTACCTACGAGCAGTACTTC.

This clonotype was recorded at least ten times. The chain employs TRBV5-5 and TRBJ1-5, with 7 bases that match TRBD1. The junction had 17 bases not matched to a gene; V was cut back by 4 bases and J by 7 bases. Per germline, CDR1 SGHKS and CDR2 YYEKEE (reference sequence). This CDR3 has 17 residues. The CDR3 nucleotides are TGTGCCAGCAGCCTACATGGGGGAGACAGGGTGAACCAGCCCCAGCATTTT. The encoded protein is CASSLHGGDRVNQPQHF.

This clonotype was counted at least ten times. This chain joins TRBV9 and TRBJ2-3; 7 bases are shared with TRBD2. The J segment lost 0 bases and the V segment lost 0 bases, leaving 1 base of the junction unmatched. The CDR3 runs 15 residues. Germline CDR1 is SGDLS and CDR2 is YYNGEE. CDR3 bases: TGTGCCAGCAGCGTAGCTAGCGGTAGCACAGATACGCAGTATTTT. Residues: CASSVASGSTDTQYF.

This clonotype occurred many times. Here the CDR3 DNA reads TGCGCCAGCAGCCAGGGACTAGCGGGGTACGAGCAGTACTTC. Translation: CASSQGLAGYEQYF. The chain carries TRBV5-1 and TRBJ2-7; 13 nucleotides align to TRBD2. V was pared by 4 bases and J by 4 bases, with 2 bases of the junction left unmatched. Germline V gene data show CDR1 as SGHRS and CDR2 as YFSETQ. The CDR3 runs 14 residues.

This clonotype was counted at least ten times. The chain couples TRBV7-2 to TRBJ1-3; perhaps TRBD1 as D (5 bases). This CDR3 is built from 16 residues. V was shortened by 5 bases and J by 2 bases, with 16 bases between the two germline ends. Looked up from germline, CDR1 is SGHTA and CDR2 is FQGNSA. The CDR3 DNA sequence: TGTGCCAGCAGCCGACTCCCAGGGTCTGCTGGAAACACCATATATTTT. Protein sequence: CASSRLPGSAGNTIYF.